Described below is a single T cell receptor (beta chain) sequence and its context. It lacks a known antigen. One base away there is no much larger clone; base qualities are not given. Library creation used the immunoSEQ multiplex PCR assay. TCRdb re-hosts the immuneACCESS table, in-frame sequences only. Its copies lack some clones; in the studies checked, an unresolved V gene accounts for under half of them, and the cause for the rest is not known. Recorded for this sample are 90,000 or so clones; 88% of them occurred a single time. Approximately 15% of the sample belongs to the ten largest clones. This specimen comes from a study of control samples from healthy donors and cancer patients (dated by TCRdb to the early 2020s). This sequence originates from a woman between 65 and 79 years old in good health. The sample taken for sequencing was blood.

The CDR3 amino acid sequence is: CASSRGLAVDEQFF. The sequenced DNA is TGTGCCAGCAGCAGGGGACTAGCTGTAGATGAGCAGTTCTTC. The V gene is TRBV5-4 and the J gene is TRBJ2-1, and TRBD2 aligns with 9 junction nucleotides. Ends trimmed: V by 4 bases, J by 8 bases; bases unmatched to a gene: 7. The CDR3 numbers 14 residues from cysteine through phenylalanine. Just CDR3 DNA is preserved here, 42 bases in frame from base 1. CDR1 and CDR2 are drawn from the germline V gene (reference sequence): SGHNT, YYREEE.